Given below is one T cell receptor beta chain in context. No cognate antigen has been identified for it. Per-base quality was not reported, and no clone a single base away is much larger than it. This sample was taken from a study of radiotherapy plus CTLA-4 blockade in lung cancer (dated by TCRdb to the late 2010s). At the level of the whole study: Among the enrolled patients, roughly 17% had an objective response, and about 29% reached disease control.

Summary of the overall study and its limitations: The strongest predictors of response were reported to be early dynamic shifts in blood T cell clones along with a rise in serum interferon-beta following radiation. TCR clones derived from tumors expanded in peripheral blood after treatment with radiotherapy and ipilimumab.

Library prep was done by the immunoSEQ multiplex PCR assay. This immuneACCESS table, as held by TCRdb, lists in-frame sequences with V and J called but not all clones. Of the missing ones, under half trace to an unresolved V gene in checked studies; the others have no known cause. The sample table contains about 99,000 clones; only one count was recorded for around 88% of them. The top ten constitute approximately 5% of the sample. The study evaluated CTLA-4 blockade (ipilimumab) given together with focal radiation therapy in patients who had chemo-refractory metastatic non-small-cell lung cancer. Taken from the germline V gene, the CDR1 and CDR2 loops are KGHSH and LQKENI. Measured from the cysteine to the phenylalanine, the CDR3 is 15 residues long. Only CDR3 DNA is held: 45 bases, read in frame from base 1. Trimming costs V 0 bases and J 0 bases, and their ends lie 6 bases apart.

The receptor chain draws on TRBV18 and TRBJ1-5, with the D gene not confidently named. This clonotype originated in a human donor with non-small cell lung cancer that progressed on radiotherapy plus ipilimumab. The sequencing used peripheral blood, collected from a patient treated with radiotherapy plus ipilimumab. Here is the DNA: TGTGCCAGCTCACCACCTTGGGGTAGCAATCAGCCCCAGCATTTT. Translated, this is CASSPPWGSNQPQHF.